This T cell receptor (beta chain) comes out of a study of blood T cells in healthy people across ages. Notes on the study in general: The authors considered diversity estimates from one million T cells to be underestimates.

As regards this clonotype: Its antigen is as yet unknown. Being one base from a much bigger clone, this may be a read error.

The CDR3 runs to 15 residues. V gave up 3 bases and J gave up 0 bases, with 12 bases separating them. Germline assignment: CDR1 SQVTM and CDR2 ANQGSEA. Alongside a J-beta primer mix, a sample-barcoded 5' primer served in a second PCR lasting about 7 to 11 cycles. Each CDR3 protein is one row after TCRdb ran MiXCR on the 5' RACE reads. The sample holds fewer than 1.5 million distinct CDR3 sequences, 42% seen once. The V gene is TRBV29-1, the J gene TRBJ1-3; perhaps TRBD1 as D (6 bases). Sample: blood. This TCR derives from a young woman in good health. CDR3 coding DNA: TGCAGCGTTGAGGCCAGGACAGCCTCTGGAAACACCATATATTTT. Translation gives CSVEARTASGNTIYF.